This T cell receptor beta chain was documented in a study of CD8+ T cells in alopecia areata. This clone has just a few counts. Its antigen is not known. The V gene lost 1 base and the J gene lost 4 bases, with 10 bases spanning the gap. The CDR3 sequence is 14 residues long. From germline, CDR1 is PRHDT and CDR2 FYEKMQ (reference sequence). Findings of the study overall: There were also resident alphabeta T cells of normal skin sequenced in scalp samples. Possibly because of HLA-related factors, TCR sharing was less clear across patients than in mice. Higher clonality was seen in lesional scalp than in normal scalp, especially in alopecia totalis/universalis.

RNA was isolated and reverse transcribed to cDNA, the sequencing template. Clones were read by immunoSEQ multiplex PCR, and TCRdb kept only the in-frame ones, dropping some. The profile shows 100,000 to 130,000 clones, almost 60% of them singletons. This chain links TRBV13 with TRBJ2-5, with D possibly matching TRBD2 (6 bases). This TCR was sampled from a human donor in good health. The sequenced material came from CD8+ T cells sorted from blood. The CDR3 is CASSLELGGETQYF. The CDR3 nucleotides are TGTGCCAGCAGCTTAGAATTGGGGGGAGAGACCCAGTACTTC.